The 18 T cell receptor beta chains given below trace back to one sample, sequenced in a study of T cell responses to AZD1222 COVID-19 vaccine. The assay was immunoSEQ multiplex PCR, and TCRdb's table has in-frame clones only and misses some. This table holds 50,000 to 60,000 clones, approximately 88% found once. The sample consisted of peripheral blood, taken on day 0 of AZD1222 vaccination. The receptors originated from an adult in good health.

The CDR3 is CAISAVAGQVDTQYF. CDR3 coding DNA: TGTGCCATCAGCGCTGTAGCGGGACAGGTAGATACGCAGTATTTT. The chain links TRBV10-3 to TRBJ2-3; TRBD1 or TRBD2 may be the D gene (8 bases each). Trimming cost V 6 bases and J 5 bases, with 18 bases left between them. The CDR3 covers 15 residues. Germline CDR1 ENHRY, CDR2 SYGVKD.

This rearrangement joins TRBV4-3 to TRBJ2-3, with 12 positions matching TRBD2. The CDR3 has 16 residues. The V and J ends lost 0 bases and 8 bases, in that order; junction bases with no gene match: 6. Germline CDR1 is LGHNA and CDR2 is YSLEER. DNA of the CDR3: TGCGCCAGCAGCCAAGATTCTAGCGGGAGGGATGGTACGCAGTATTTT. It encodes CASSQDSSGRDGTQYF.

J is TRBJ1-2 and V is TRBV7-9, with D maybe TRBD1 (5 bases). The CDR3 contains 14 residues. Looked up from germline, CDR1 is SEHNR and CDR2 is FQNEAQ (reference sequence). Trimming took 5 bases from V and 4 from J, leaving 14 bases between them. The CDR3 DNA reads TGTGCCAGCAGCCTATCGGAGACAGCCTATGGCTACACCTTC. Protein product: CASSLSETAYGYTF.

The chain combines TRBV7-2 with TRBJ2-3; D not certain. Germline CDR1 is SGHTA and CDR2 is FQGNSA. V lost 0 bases and J 2 bases, leaving 3 bases between the germline ends. The CDR3 consists of 13 residues. CDR3 amino acids: CASSLAITDTQYF. The CDR3 DNA follows: TGTGCCAGCAGCTTAGCTATCACAGATACGCAGTATTTT.

The chain joins TRBV5-1 to TRBJ2-3, with 11 bases identical to TRBD1. Losses at the gene ends were 8 bases for V and 0 bases for J; bases not matched to a gene: 8. The CDR3 is 16 amino acids. Looked up from germline, CDR1 is SGHRS and CDR2 is YFSETQ. The CDR3 reads CASSDRGPQSTDTQYF. For the CDR3, the DNA is TGCGCCAGTTCGGACAGGGGGCCCCAAAGCACAGATACGCAGTATTTT.

This rearrangement joins TRBV27 to TRBJ1-6, with D unresolved. There are 18 residues in the CDR3. Trimming pared 0 bases from V and 4 bases from J, leaving 16 bases between. Germline V gene lookup returns CDR1 MNHEY and CDR2 SMNVEV (reference sequence). The CDR3 loop is CASSLSQASMSYNSPLHF. The CDR3 DNA reads TGTGCCAGCAGTTTATCCCAGGCCTCGATGAGTTATAATTCACCCCTCCACTTT.

The chain combines TRBV18 with TRBJ1-5; the match to TRBD1 covers 7 bases. CDR1 and CDR2 from the germline V gene are KGHSH and LQKENI. The CDR3 contains 15 residues. Trimming at V came to 4 bases and at J to 0 bases, leaving 3 bases not matched to a gene. The CDR3 loop is CASSQGAYSNQPQHF. The CDR3 DNA is TGTGCCAGCTCACAGGGGGCATATAGCAATCAGCCCCAGCATTTT.

This clone came up once. The chain employs TRBV28 and TRBJ1-2; 10 bases are shared with TRBD1. Germline CDR1 reads MDHEN; CDR2 reads SYDVKM. The CDR3 is 16 amino acids. The V and J ends lost 5 bases and 2 bases, in that order; junction bases with no gene match: 8. CDR3 sequence: CASSPRMTGGNYGYTF. For the CDR3, the DNA is TGTGCCAGCAGTCCGCGGATGACAGGGGGCAACTATGGCTACACCTTC.

V usage is TRBV2 and J usage is TRBJ1-1; D remains unclear. The CDR3 length is 13 residues. Trimming cost V 8 bases and J 2 bases, with 12 bases left between them. Germline V gene sequence: CDR1 SNHLY, CDR2 FYNNEI. Written as DNA, the CDR3 is TGTGCCAGCGTGCTTAATAGAAACACTGAAGCTTTCTTT. Protein sequence: CASVLNRNTEAFF.

The rearrangement uses TRBV11-2 and TRBJ1-2; 8 bases are shared with TRBD1. Germline assignment: CDR1 SGHAT and CDR2 FQNNGV. This CDR3 contains 15 residues. V lost 0 bases, J lost 7 bases, and 7 bases stayed unmatched. For the CDR3, the DNA is TGTGCCAGCAGCTTAGATGGACAGGGTTCGGGTGGCTACACCTTC. Protein product: CASSLDGQGSGGYTF. The variable domain in full, completed from reference TRBV11-2 and TRBJ1-2, reads EAGVAQSPRYKIIEKRQSVAFWCNPISGHATLYWYQQILGQGPKLLIQFQNNGVVDDSQLPKDRFSAERLKGVDSTLKIQPAKLEDSAVYLCASSLDGQGSGGYTFGSGTRLTVV.

The V gene is TRBV5-4, the J gene TRBJ2-5, with D possibly TRBD2 on 5 matching bases. Between the trimmed V and J ends, which lost 0 bases and 5 bases, there was a span of 11 bases. CDR3 length: 14 amino acids. Germline assignment: CDR1 SGHNT and CDR2 YYREEE (reference sequence). CDR3 nucleotides: TGTGCCAGCAGCTTGGCCGAGGGCGGGGAGACCCAGTACTTC. The encoded protein is CASSLAEGGETQYF. Full variable domain (remainder filled in from reference TRBV5-4 and TRBJ2-5): ETGVTQSPTHLIKTRGQQVTLRCSSQSGHNTVSWYQQALGQGPQFIFQYYREEENGRGNFPPRFSGLQFPNYSSELNVNALELDDSALYLCASSLAEGGETQYFGPGTRLLVL.

The CDR3 region is CASSWGQVINEQFF. The DNA for the CDR3 is TGTGCCAGCAGTTGGGGGCAGGTTATCAATGAGCAGTTCTTC. This chain uses TRBV27 with TRBJ2-1; D possibly corresponds to TRBD1 (6 bases). This CDR3 contains 14 residues. The germline gives CDR1 MNHEY, CDR2 SMNVEV (reference sequence). Trimming left V 4 bases short and J 6 bases short, with 13 bases between.

This clone has just one count. The chain couples TRBV30 to TRBJ2-7, with D possibly matching TRBD2 (5 bases). With 0 bases removed from V and 0 bases from J, the gap between germline ends came to 9 bases. Germline CDR1 reads GTSNPN; CDR2 reads SVGIG (reference sequence). The CDR3 sequence is 14 residues long. The DNA for the CDR3 is TGTGCCTGGAGTGTTGGCGGGTCCTCCTACGAGCAGTACTTC. Translation: CAWSVGGSSYEQYF. The whole variable domain, filled in from reference TRBV30 and TRBJ2-7, reads SQTIHQWPATLVQPVGSPLSLECTVEGTSNPNLYWYRQAAGRGLQLLFYSVGIGQISSEVPQNLSASRPQDRQFILSSKKLLLSDSGFYLCAWSVGGSSYEQYFGPGTRLTVT.

Only a few counts were recorded for this clone. V usage is TRBV18 and J usage is TRBJ2-2; perhaps TRBD1 as D (5 bases). Germline V gene lookup returns CDR1 KGHSH and CDR2 LQKENI. This CDR3 has 16 residues. V was pared by 2 bases and J by 3 bases, with 13 bases between. CDR3 region: CASSPVRGADTGELFF. DNA for the CDR3: TGTGCCAGCTCACCAGTAAGGGGCGCGGACACCGGGGAGCTGTTTTTT.

V and J are TRBV18 and TRBJ1-5; the D gene is possibly TRBD1 (6 bases). V gave up 2 bases and J gave up 7 bases, with 12 bases separating them. Germline values: CDR1 KGHSH, CDR2 LQKENI. CDR3 length: 14 amino acids. CDR3 bases: TGTGCCAGCTCACCAATGGGGGGCGGCCAGCCCCAGCATTTT. It is translated as CASSPMGGGQPQHF.

The V call is TRBV7-2, the J call TRBJ2-1; unclear D gene. Trimming shortened V by 3 bases and J by 7 bases, and 10 bases separated the two germline ends. Germline values: CDR1 SGHTA, CDR2 FQGNSA. CDR3 size: 13 residues. The CDR3: CASSFRAVNEQFF. The CDR3 nucleotides are TGTGCCAGCAGCTTCCGTGCAGTTAATGAGCAGTTCTTC.

The chain couples TRBV21-1 to TRBJ2-1; TRBD2, the table's D call, lacks a check against the DNA. TRBV21-1 is termed a pseudogene. This CDR3 spans 17 amino acids. CDR3 in amino acids: CASSQKRWTSGWNEQFF. CDR3 in DNA: TGTGCCAGCAGCCAAAAGAGATGGACTAGCGGGTGGAATGAGCAGTTCTTC.

V is TRBV19 and J is TRBJ2-3, with TRBD2 matching 7 bases. The CDR3 is 16 amino acids. Germline CDR1 and CDR2: LNHDA and SQIVND (reference sequence). The V segment lost 1 base and the J segment 3 bases; nucleotides outside the gene matches: 7. CDR3 in DNA: TGTGCCAGTAGTATAGGGCGCGGGAGACGTACAGATACGCAGTATTTT. Its protein product is CASSIGRGRRTDTQYF.